Below, 30 T cell receptor beta chains from the same sample are listed, as sequenced in a study of blood T cell repertoires in COVID-19. Profiling relied on immunoSEQ multiplex PCR, and the TCRdb table lists in-frame clones only, not all of them. This table has about 180,000 clones, 84% appearing once. The sequenced sample was peripheral blood. The receptors were gathered from a human donor in a cohort sampled during active COVID-19.

This clone appeared a few times. The chain is built from TRBV5-6 and TRBJ1-5; the D gene is possibly TRBD1 (6 bases). This CDR3 contains 14 residues. The germline gives CDR1 SGHDT, CDR2 YYEEEE. V was cut by 2 bases and J by 1 base, with 7 bases left in between. The CDR3: CASSFGGSNQPQHF. The DNA of the CDR3 is TGTGCCAGCAGCTTTGGGGGCAGCAATCAGCCCCAGCATTTT.

The rearrangement joins TRBV10-1 to TRBJ2-3, with D tentatively TRBD1 (6 bases). V was trimmed by 6 bases and J by 3 bases, leaving 10 bases between them. Germline assignment: CDR1 WNHNN and CDR2 SYGVQD (reference sequence). The CDR3 contains 13 residues. DNA for the CDR3: TGCGCCAGCAGGGCTACAGGGACAGATACGCAGTATTTT. It encodes CASRATGTDTQYF.

The gene calls are TRBV19 and TRBJ1-1; no firm D call. The germline V and J ends were trimmed by 2 bases and 4 bases, with 5 bases remaining between them. Germline V gene data show CDR1 as LNHDA and CDR2 as SQIVND (reference sequence). The CDR3 sequence is 12 residues long. In nucleotides, the CDR3 is TGTGCCAGTAGTATAAGGAGCACTGAAGCTTTCTTT. Translated: CASSIRSTEAFF.

The genes are TRBV6-2 or TRBV6-3 and TRBJ2-1; D remains ambiguous. The CDR3 consists of 12 residues. The germline V and J ends were trimmed by 2 bases and 9 bases, with 8 bases remaining between them. Germline V gene lookup returns CDR1 MNHEY and CDR2 SVGEGT. This CDR3 reads CASSYGNPEQFF. The CDR3 nucleotides are TGTGCCAGCAGTTACGGCAACCCTGAGCAGTTCTTC.

The CDR3 sequence is CASTLAGMYEQYF. The CDR3, as DNA: TGTGCCAGCACTCTAGCGGGGATGTACGAGCAGTACTTC. The J gene is TRBJ2-7, the V gene TRBV6-5; 9 bases map to TRBD2. V was pared by 7 bases and J by 4 bases, with 5 bases of the junction left unmatched. The length of the CDR3 is 13 residues. Germline CDR1 MNHEY, CDR2 SVGAGI.

The CDR3 loop reads CASSTRDTRTDTQYF. The CDR3 coding sequence is TGTGCCAGCAGCACCCGGGACACTCGCACAGATACGCAGTATTTT. The chain recombines TRBV7-9 with TRBJ2-3; D might be TRBD1 (6 bases). Between the trimmed V and J ends, which lost 5 bases and 1 base, there was a span of 13 bases. Germline CDR1 is SEHNR and CDR2 is FQNEAQ (reference sequence). The CDR3 is 15 residues long.

As concerns this clone: Other DNA sequences in the same sample also yield this CDR3. The chain joins TRBV20-1 to TRBJ2-5; D remains unclear. This CDR3 has 11 amino acids. The germline V gene encodes CDR1 DFQATT and CDR2 SNEGSKA (reference sequence). Deletions cut 3 bases from V and 2 bases from J, with 4 bases between. CDR3 coding DNA: TGCAGTGCTAGCTCGCAAGAGACCCAGTACTTC. Its translation is CSASSQETQYF.

The rearrangement links TRBV19 to TRBJ2-1; D unclear. From germline, CDR1 is LNHDA and CDR2 SQIVND (reference sequence). The CDR3 spans 13 residues. Trimming took 5 bases from V and 3 from J, leaving 8 bases between them. Here the CDR3 DNA reads TGTGCCAGTAGTCATGCTAGCTACAATGAGCAGTTCTTC. Translating gives CASSHASYNEQFF.

The J gene is TRBJ1-2, the V gene TRBV7-2, with a tentative D call TRBD1 (6 bases). V was shortened by 0 bases and J by 1 base, with 6 bases between the two germline ends. Germline CDR1 is SGHTA and CDR2 is FQGNSA. CDR3 length: 14 residues. The CDR3: CASSLAQGNYGYTF. CDR3 DNA sequence: TGTGCCAGCAGCTTAGCACAGGGTAACTATGGCTACACCTTC.

The chain uses TRBV7-9 and TRBJ2-2, with D possibly TRBD2 on 6 matching bases. The CDR3 contains 12 residues. Germline V CDR1 and CDR2: SEHNR, FQNEAQ (reference sequence). V gave up 11 bases and J gave up 3 bases, with 10 bases separating them. In DNA form, the CDR3 reads TGTGCCGAGGTAGCGGACACCGGGGAGCTGTTTTTT. Residues: CAEVADTGELFF.

The V and J genes are TRBV7-8 and TRBJ2-7; TRBD2 might be the D (6 bases). V lost 2 bases and J 4 bases, leaving 9 bases between the germline ends. Germline CDR1 and CDR2: SGHVS and FQNEAQ. This CDR3 contains 13 residues. CDR3 sequence: CASSLSGGYEQYF. CDR3 sequence (DNA): TGTGCCAGCAGCTTAAGTGGGGGGTACGAGCAGTACTTC.

The genes are TRBV15 and TRBJ1-2; D unclear. This CDR3 has 14 residues. V lost 0 bases and J 5 bases, leaving 10 bases between the germline ends. The germline gives CDR1 LNHNV, CDR2 YYDKDF (reference sequence). The CDR3 spells CATSRDQRAYGYTF. The CDR3 nucleotides read TGTGCCACCAGCAGAGACCAGAGGGCTTATGGCTACACCTTC.

The V call is TRBV5-4, the J call TRBJ2-7; 8 positions match TRBD1. With 4 bases clipped from V and 0 bases from J, the junction kept 6 bases outside the gene matches. This CDR3 comprises 15 residues. Germline V CDR1 and CDR2: SGHNT, YYREEE (reference sequence). CDR3 nucleotides: TGTGCCAGCAGCAAAAGGGACAGGAGCTCCTACGAGCAGTACTTC. It translates to CASSKRDRSSYEQYF.

The chain is built from TRBV29-1 and TRBJ1-1, with D maybe TRBD1 (6 bases). V lost 7 bases and J 4 bases, leaving 13 bases between the germline ends. CDR1 is SQVTM, CDR2 ANQGSEA, per germline. The CDR3 totals 12 residues. CDR3: CSALQGSTEAFF. CDR3 nucleotides: TGCAGCGCCCTACAGGGCAGCACTGAAGCTTTCTTT.

The chain recombines TRBV3-1 (or the pseudogene TRBV3-2) with TRBJ2-1; maybe TRBD2 (6 bases). Germline assignment: CDR1 LGHDT and CDR2 YNNKEL (reference sequence). The CDR3 extends over 14 amino acids. V dropped 8 bases and J dropped 5 bases, with 16 bases sitting between them. CDR3 protein: CASEDSGLNNEQFF. In nucleotides, the CDR3 is TGTGCCAGCGAAGACTCGGGACTCAACAATGAGCAGTTCTTC.

The chain uses TRBV10-3 and TRBJ1-2; 11 bases align to TRBD1. After removal of 6 bases from V and 5 bases from J, the junction contained 5 bases not matched to a gene. From germline, CDR1 is ENHRY and CDR2 SYGVKD. The CDR3 contains 14 residues. Written as DNA, the CDR3 is TGTGCCATCAGGAGGGACAGGGGGTCTTATGGCTACACCTTC. This sequence encodes CAIRRDRGSYGYTF.

This CDR3 reads CASSFGQGSGEQYF. The CDR3 DNA follows: TGTGCCAGCAGCTTCGGACAGGGATCAGGGGAGCAGTACTTC. The rearrangement uses TRBV11-2 and TRBJ2-7, with TRBD1 matching over 8 bases. The length of the CDR3 is 14 residues. V lost 3 bases and J lost 7; bases outside the gene matches: 8. Germline V gives CDR1 SGHAT, CDR2 FQNNGV. Drawing the rest from reference TRBV11-2 and TRBJ2-7, the complete variable domain is EAGVAQSPRYKIIEKRQSVAFWCNPISGHATLYWYQQILGQGPKLLIQFQNNGVVDDSQLPKDRFSAERLKGVDSTLKIQPAKLEDSAVYLCASSFGQGSGEQYFGPGTRLTVT.

The chain combines TRBV2 with TRBJ2-3; D might be TRBD2 (5 bases). The CDR3 loop spans 16 amino acids. The V end was cut by 3 bases, the J end by 0 bases, with 13 bases between. CDR1 SNHLY and CDR2 FYNNEI come from the germline V gene. In DNA, the CDR3 is TGTGCCAGCAGTGACGAGAGCGGCGATAGCACAGATACGCAGTATTTT. It codes for CASSDESGDSTDTQYF. The full variable domain, with the rest looked up from reference TRBV2 and TRBJ2-3, is EPEVTQTPSHQVTQMGQEVILRCVPISNHLYFYWYRQILGQKVEFLVSFYNNEISEKSEIFDDQFSVERPDGSNFTLKIRSTKLEDSAMYFCASSDESGDSTDTQYFGPGTRLTVL.

CDR3 residues: CASSFRLAGAGDTQYF. DNA for the CDR3: TGTGCCAGCAGCTTTCGTCTAGCGGGGGCAGGAGATACGCAGTATTTT. The chain recombines TRBV5-4 with TRBJ2-3, with 10 bases matching TRBD2. The trim removed 2 bases at V and 5 bases at J, leaving 8 bases unmatched. Per the germline V gene, CDR1 is SGHNT and CDR2 is YYREEE (reference sequence). This CDR3 contains 16 residues. Full variable domain (missing parts from reference TRBV5-4 and TRBJ2-3): ETGVTQSPTHLIKTRGQQVTLRCSSQSGHNTVSWYQQALGQGPQFIFQYYREEENGRGNFPPRFSGLQFPNYSSELNVNALELDDSALYLCASSFRLAGAGDTQYFGPGTRLTVL.

The rearrangement links TRBV10-2 to TRBJ2-2; TRBD1 matches at 7 bases. The CDR3 has 14 amino acids. Trimming took 8 bases from V and 2 from J; bases not matched to a gene: 5. Germline lookup yields CDR1 WSHSY and CDR2 SAAADI. The CDR3 coding sequence is TGCGCCAGCTTCGGGACAGACAACACCGGGGAGCTGTTTTTT. Translated: CASFGTDNTGELFF.

V usage is TRBV10-2 and J usage is TRBJ1-4; TRBD1 matches 7 bases. The trim removed 5 bases at V and 8 bases at J, leaving 8 bases unmatched. The germline V gene has CDR1 WSHSY and CDR2 SAAADI. The CDR3 totals 14 residues. For the CDR3, the DNA is TGCGCCAGCAGTCCAGACAGGGTACGAGAAAAACTGTTTTTT. Amino acid sequence: CASSPDRVREKLFF.

V and J are TRBV9 and TRBJ2-7; 8 bases align to TRBD1. This CDR3 comprises 14 residues. Germline loops: CDR1 SGDLS, CDR2 YYNGEE. J gave up 5 bases and V 4 bases, and 8 bases lay outside the gene matches. The CDR3 nucleotides are TGTGCCAGCAGCCCTCGACAGGGGACGGACGAGCAGTACTTC. It codes for CASSPRQGTDEQYF.

The chain employs TRBV2 and TRBJ1-2; D remains unclear. V was clipped by 7 bases and J by 7 bases, with 7 bases between them. This CDR3 has 10 residues. Per the germline V gene, CDR1 is SNHLY and CDR2 is FYNNEI. CDR3 sequence reads: CASISVGYTF. The CDR3 nucleotides are TGTGCCAGCATATCAGTTGGCTACACCTTC.

This clone was counted between two and nine times. The CDR3 loop is CATEWTEYYGYTF. CDR3 nucleotides: TGTGCCACCGAATGGACAGAATACTATGGCTACACCTTC. The chain joins TRBV6-5 to TRBJ1-2, with D possibly being TRBD1 (6 bases). CDR1 is MNHEY, CDR2 SVGAGI, per germline. V was shortened by 10 bases and J by 3 bases, with 15 bases between the two germline ends. This CDR3 is built from 13 residues.

The V gene is TRBV11-2, the J gene TRBJ1-5; the D gene is possibly TRBD1 (6 bases). The CDR3 length is 14 residues. Looked up from germline, CDR1 is SGHAT and CDR2 is FQNNGV. Trimming removed 10 bases at V and 5 bases at J, with 18 bases between. The DNA for the CDR3 is TGTGCCACTTCCCAGTCTCCAGGGGATCAGCCCCAGCATTTT. Its protein product is CATSQSPGDQPQHF.

V usage is TRBV5-1 and J usage is TRBJ2-5, with 7 bases identical to TRBD1. The CDR3 is 14 residues long. J lost 2 bases, V lost 4 bases, and 5 bases had no gene match. The germline CDR1 and CDR2 sequences are SGHRS and YFSETQ. CDR3 DNA: TGCGCCAGCAGCCTCGGGACAGATCAAGAGACCCAGTACTTC. Translated, it gives CASSLGTDQETQYF. Complete variable domain (other parts from reference TRBV5-1 and TRBJ2-5): KAGVTQTPRYLIKTRGQQVTLSCSPISGHRSVSWYQQTPGQGLQFLFEYFSETQRNKGNFPGRFSGRQFSNSRSEMNVSTLELGDSALYLCASSLGTDQETQYFGPGTRLLVL.

This clone was counted between two and nine times. The chain has TRBV5-1 and TRBJ1-2; D is ambiguous. There are 13 residues in the CDR3. Germline loops: CDR1 SGHRS, CDR2 YFSETQ. V gave up 1 base and J gave up 0 bases, with 4 bases separating them. The CDR3 here is CASSLYSNYGYTF. The CDR3 nucleotides read TGCGCCAGCAGCTTGTACTCTAACTATGGCTACACCTTC.

This chain joins TRBV28 and TRBJ1-3, with TRBD1 matching over 9 bases. V lost 3 bases to trimming and J lost 4 bases; unmatched junction nucleotides: 7. CDR3 length: 16 amino acids. Germline loops: CDR1 MDHEN, CDR2 SYDVKM. CDR3 sequence: CASSFSRDRVGNTIYF. Written as DNA, the CDR3 is TGTGCCAGCAGTTTTAGCCGGGACAGGGTCGGAAACACCATATATTTT.

There are a few counts of this clone. The chain has TRBV5-4 and TRBJ1-2, with 8 bases lining up with TRBD1. Germline CDR1 and CDR2: SGHNT and YYREEE (reference sequence). V lost 0 bases, J lost 5 bases, and 6 bases stayed unmatched. This CDR3 comprises 15 residues. CDR3 sequence: CASSLDRGRWYGYTF. The CDR3 nucleotides read TGTGCCAGCAGCTTGGACAGGGGGAGGTGGTATGGCTACACCTTC.

The gene calls are TRBV18 and TRBJ2-4, with 10 bases lining up with TRBD1. The CDR3 loop spans 14 amino acids. The V gene end was trimmed by 6 bases and the J gene end by 8 bases; junction bases not matched to a gene: 7. Germline V lookup: CDR1 KGHSH, CDR2 LQKENI. This chain's CDR3 is CASSPPGTGDIQYF. CDR3 nucleotides: TGTGCCAGCTCGCCGCCCGGGACAGGGGACATTCAGTACTTC.